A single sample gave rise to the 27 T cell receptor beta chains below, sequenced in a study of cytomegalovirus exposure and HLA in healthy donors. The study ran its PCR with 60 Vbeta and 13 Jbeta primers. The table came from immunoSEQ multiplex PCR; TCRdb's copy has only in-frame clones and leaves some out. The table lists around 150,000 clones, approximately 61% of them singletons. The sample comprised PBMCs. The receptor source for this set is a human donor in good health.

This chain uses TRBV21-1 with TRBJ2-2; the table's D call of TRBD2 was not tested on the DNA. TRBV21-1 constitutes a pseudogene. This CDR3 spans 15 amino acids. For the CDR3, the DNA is TGTGCCAGCAGCAGGGGGGACGCTGGGACCGGGGAGCTGTTTTTT. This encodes CASSRGDAGTGELFF.

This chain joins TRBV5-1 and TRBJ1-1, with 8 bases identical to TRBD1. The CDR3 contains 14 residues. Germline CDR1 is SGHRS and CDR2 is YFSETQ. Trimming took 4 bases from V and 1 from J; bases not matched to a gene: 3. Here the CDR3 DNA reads TGCGCCAGCAGCCAAGGGACAGGGAACACTGAAGCTTTCTTT. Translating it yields CASSQGTGNTEAFF.

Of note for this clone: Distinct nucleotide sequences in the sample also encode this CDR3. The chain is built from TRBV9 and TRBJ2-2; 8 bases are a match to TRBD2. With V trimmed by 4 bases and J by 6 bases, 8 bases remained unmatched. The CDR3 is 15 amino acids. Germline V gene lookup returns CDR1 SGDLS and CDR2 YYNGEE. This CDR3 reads CASSLREGPSGELFF. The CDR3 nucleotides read TGTGCCAGCAGCCTCCGGGAGGGCCCCTCCGGGGAGCTGTTTTTT.

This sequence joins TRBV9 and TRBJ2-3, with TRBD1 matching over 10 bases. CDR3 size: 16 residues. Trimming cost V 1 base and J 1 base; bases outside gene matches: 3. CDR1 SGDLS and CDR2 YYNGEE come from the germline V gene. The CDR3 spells CASSVKGTGGTDTQYF. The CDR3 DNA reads TGTGCCAGCAGCGTAAAAGGGACAGGGGGCACAGATACGCAGTATTTT.

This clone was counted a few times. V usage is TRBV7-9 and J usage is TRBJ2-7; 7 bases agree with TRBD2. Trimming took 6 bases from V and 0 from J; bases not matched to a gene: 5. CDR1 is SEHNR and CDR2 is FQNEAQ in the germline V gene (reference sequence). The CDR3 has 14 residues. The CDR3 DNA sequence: TGTGCCAGCAGTTATGGGGGGGACTCCTACGAGCAGTACTTC. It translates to CASSYGGDSYEQYF.

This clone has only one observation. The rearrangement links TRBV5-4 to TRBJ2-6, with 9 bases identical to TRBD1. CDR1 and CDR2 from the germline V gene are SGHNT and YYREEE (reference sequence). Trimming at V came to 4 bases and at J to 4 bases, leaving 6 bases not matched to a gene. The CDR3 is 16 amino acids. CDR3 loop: CASSPRTGDGANVLTF. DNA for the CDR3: TGTGCCAGCAGCCCCCGGACAGGGGACGGGGCCAACGTCCTGACTTTC.

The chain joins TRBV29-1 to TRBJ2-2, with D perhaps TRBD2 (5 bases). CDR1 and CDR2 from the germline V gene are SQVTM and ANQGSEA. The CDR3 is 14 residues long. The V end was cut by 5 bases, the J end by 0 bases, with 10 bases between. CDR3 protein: CSVTVGANTGELFF. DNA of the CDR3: TGCAGCGTTACTGTGGGAGCGAACACCGGGGAGCTGTTTTTT.

The CDR3 DNA reads as TGTGCCAGCAGCGTAGGTCATAGCGGGCAGGAGACCCAGTACTTC. Protein product: CASSVGHSGQETQYF. The chain couples TRBV9 to TRBJ2-5; the match to TRBD2 covers 7 bases. The trim removed 0 bases at V and 5 bases at J, leaving 7 bases unmatched. CDR1 and CDR2 (germline): SGDLS, YYNGEE. The CDR3 is 15 residues long.

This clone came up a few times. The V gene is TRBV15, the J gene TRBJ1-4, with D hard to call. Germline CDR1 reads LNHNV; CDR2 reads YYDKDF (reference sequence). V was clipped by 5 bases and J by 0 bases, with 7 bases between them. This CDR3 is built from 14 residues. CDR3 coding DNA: TGTGCCACCAGCCCCCGCGCAACTAATGAAAAACTGTTTTTT. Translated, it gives CATSPRATNEKLFF.

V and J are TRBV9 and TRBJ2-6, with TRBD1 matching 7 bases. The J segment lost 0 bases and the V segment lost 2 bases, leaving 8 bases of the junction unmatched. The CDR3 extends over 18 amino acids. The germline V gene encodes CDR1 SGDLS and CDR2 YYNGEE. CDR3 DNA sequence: TGTGCCAGCAGCGTGACGGGACAGACTCCCTCTGGGGCCAACGTCCTGACTTTC. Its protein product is CASSVTGQTPSGANVLTF.

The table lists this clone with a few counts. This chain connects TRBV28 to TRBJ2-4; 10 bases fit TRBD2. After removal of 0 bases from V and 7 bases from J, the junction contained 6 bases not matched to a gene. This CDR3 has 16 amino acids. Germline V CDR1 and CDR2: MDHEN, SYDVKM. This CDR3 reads CASSLWGLAGVNIQYF. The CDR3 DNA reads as TGTGCCAGCAGTTTATGGGGCCTAGCGGGAGTTAACATTCAGTACTTC.

Here the CDR3 DNA reads TGTGCCAGCAGTAACCCGGGACAGGCCCTCCTCGTGAATAGCAATCAGCCCCAGCATTTT. This translates into CASSNPGQALLVNSNQPQHF. The rearrangement uses TRBV28 and TRBJ1-5; 8 bases are shared with TRBD1. The length of the CDR3 is 20 residues. V shed 5 bases and J 0 bases; nucleotides not matched to a gene: 18. Germline V lookup: CDR1 MDHEN, CDR2 SYDVKM.

CDR3 nucleotide sequence: TGTGCCAGCAGCTTAGGGAGCGGGAGGTACAATGAGCAGTTCTTC. It is translated as CASSLGSGRYNEQFF. This rearrangement joins TRBV13 to TRBJ2-1, with 9 bases that match TRBD2. V was clipped by 0 bases and J by 4 bases; unmatched bases: 1. This CDR3 is 15 amino acids long. CDR1 and CDR2 (germline): PRHDT, FYEKMQ (reference sequence).

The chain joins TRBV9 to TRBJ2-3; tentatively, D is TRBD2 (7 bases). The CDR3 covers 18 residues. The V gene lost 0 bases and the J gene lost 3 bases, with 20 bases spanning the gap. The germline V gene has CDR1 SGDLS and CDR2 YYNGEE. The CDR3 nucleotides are TGTGCCAGCAGCGTAGTAGGGGGGGGGTTTACAGCAACAGATACGCAGTATTTT. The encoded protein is CASSVVGGGFTATDTQYF.

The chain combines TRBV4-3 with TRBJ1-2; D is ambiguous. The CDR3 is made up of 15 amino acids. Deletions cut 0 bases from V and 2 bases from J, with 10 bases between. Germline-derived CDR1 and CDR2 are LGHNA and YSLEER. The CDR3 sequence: CASSQDAAGNYGYTF. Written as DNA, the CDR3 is TGCGCCAGCAGCCAAGATGCTGCGGGAAACTATGGCTACACCTTC.

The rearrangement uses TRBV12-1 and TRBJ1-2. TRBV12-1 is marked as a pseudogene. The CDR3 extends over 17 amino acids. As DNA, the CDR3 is TGTGCCAGCAGCTTTGAGGGCCCAAAAGGAGGTAACTATGGCTACACCTTC. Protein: CASSFEGPKGGNYGYTF.

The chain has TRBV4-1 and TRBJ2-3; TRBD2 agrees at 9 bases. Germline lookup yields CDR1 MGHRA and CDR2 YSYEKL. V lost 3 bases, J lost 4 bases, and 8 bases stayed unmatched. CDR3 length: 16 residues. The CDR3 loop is CASSHFAGGYPDTQYF. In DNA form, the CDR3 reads TGCGCCAGCAGCCACTTCGCGGGAGGGTACCCAGATACGCAGTATTTT.

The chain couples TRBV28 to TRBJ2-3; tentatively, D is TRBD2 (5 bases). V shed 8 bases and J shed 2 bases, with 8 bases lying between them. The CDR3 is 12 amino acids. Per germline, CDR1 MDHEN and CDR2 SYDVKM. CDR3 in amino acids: CASGADTDTQYF. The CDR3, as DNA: TGTGCCAGCGGAGCGGACACAGATACGCAGTATTTT.

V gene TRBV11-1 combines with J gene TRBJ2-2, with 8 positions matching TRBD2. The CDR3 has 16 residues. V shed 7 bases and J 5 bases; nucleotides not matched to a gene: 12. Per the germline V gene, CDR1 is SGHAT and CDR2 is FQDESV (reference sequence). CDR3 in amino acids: CASTKTPGRATGELFF. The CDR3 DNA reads TGTGCCAGCACCAAAACTCCCGGGAGGGCTACCGGGGAGCTGTTTTTT.

Written as DNA, the CDR3 is TGTGCCAGCAGTTACCGGACAGCCAAACCCTACGAGCAGTACTTC. This sequence encodes CASSYRTAKPYEQYF. This chain joins TRBV6-5 and TRBJ2-7; D is possibly TRBD1 (6 bases). The CDR3 runs 15 residues. With 2 bases removed from V and 2 bases from J, the gap between germline ends came to 13 bases. Germline V gene data show CDR1 as MNHEY and CDR2 as SVGAGI.

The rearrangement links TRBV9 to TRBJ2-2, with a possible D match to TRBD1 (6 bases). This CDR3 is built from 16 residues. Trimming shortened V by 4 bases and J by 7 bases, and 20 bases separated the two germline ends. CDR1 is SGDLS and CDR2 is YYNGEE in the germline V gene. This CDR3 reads CASSPAGQLVGGELFF. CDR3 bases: TGTGCCAGCAGCCCGGCTGGACAGTTGGTGGGCGGGGAGCTGTTTTTT.

This chain's CDR3 is CASSPMGDNEQFF. The CDR3 DNA follows: TGTGCCAGCAGCCCCATGGGAGACAATGAGCAGTTCTTC. The chain links TRBV7-3 to TRBJ2-1, with TRBD2 as a possible D gene (5 bases). V was pared by 5 bases and J by 5 bases, with 10 bases between. CDR1 is SGHTA, CDR2 FQGTGA, per germline. This CDR3 is 13 amino acids long.

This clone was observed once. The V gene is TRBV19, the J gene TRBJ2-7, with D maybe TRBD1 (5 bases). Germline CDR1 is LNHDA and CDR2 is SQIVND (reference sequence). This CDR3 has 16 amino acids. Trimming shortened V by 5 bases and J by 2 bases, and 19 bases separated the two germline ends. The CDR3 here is CASSSQVRGPAYEQYF. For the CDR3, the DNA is TGTGCCAGTAGTTCACAGGTACGAGGCCCCGCCTACGAGCAGTACTTC.

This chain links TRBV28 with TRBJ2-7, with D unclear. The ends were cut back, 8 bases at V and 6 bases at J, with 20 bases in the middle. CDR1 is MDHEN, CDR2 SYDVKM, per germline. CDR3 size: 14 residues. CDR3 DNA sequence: TGTGCCAGCCCCCCGGAGCCTCCCTTGGGCGAGCAGTACTTC. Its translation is CASPPEPPLGEQYF.

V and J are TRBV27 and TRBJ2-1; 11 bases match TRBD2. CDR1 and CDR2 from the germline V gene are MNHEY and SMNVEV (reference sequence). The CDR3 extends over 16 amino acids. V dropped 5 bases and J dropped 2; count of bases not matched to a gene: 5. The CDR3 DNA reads TGTGCCAGCAGTCCCAGACTAGCGGGGACCTACAATGAGCAGTTCTTC. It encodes CASSPRLAGTYNEQFF.

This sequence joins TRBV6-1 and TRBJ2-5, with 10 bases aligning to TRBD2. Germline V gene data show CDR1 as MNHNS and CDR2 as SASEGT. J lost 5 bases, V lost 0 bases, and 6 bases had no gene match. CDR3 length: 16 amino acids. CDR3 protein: CASSEAGLAGAETQYF. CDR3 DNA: TGTGCCAGCAGTGAAGCCGGGCTAGCGGGAGCGGAGACCCAGTACTTC.

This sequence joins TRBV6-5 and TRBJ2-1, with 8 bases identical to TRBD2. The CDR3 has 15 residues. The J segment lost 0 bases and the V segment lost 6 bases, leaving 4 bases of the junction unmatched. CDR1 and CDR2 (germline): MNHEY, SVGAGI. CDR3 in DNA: TGTGCCAGCAGCAAAAGCGGGAGCTCCTACAATGAGCAGTTCTTC. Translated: CASSKSGSSYNEQFF.